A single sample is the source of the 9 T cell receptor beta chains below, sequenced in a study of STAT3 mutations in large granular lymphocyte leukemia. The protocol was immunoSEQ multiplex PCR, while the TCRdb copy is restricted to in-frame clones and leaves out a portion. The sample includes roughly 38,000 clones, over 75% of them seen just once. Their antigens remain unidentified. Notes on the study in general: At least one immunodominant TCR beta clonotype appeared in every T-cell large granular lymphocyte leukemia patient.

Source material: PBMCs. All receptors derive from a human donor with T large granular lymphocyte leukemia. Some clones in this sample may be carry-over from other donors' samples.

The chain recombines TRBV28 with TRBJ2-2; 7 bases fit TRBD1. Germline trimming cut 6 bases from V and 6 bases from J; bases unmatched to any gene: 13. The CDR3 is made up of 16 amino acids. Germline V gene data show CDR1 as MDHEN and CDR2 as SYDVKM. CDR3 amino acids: CASSLQTGKSSGELFF. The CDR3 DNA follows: TGTGCCAGCAGCCTTCAGACAGGGAAGTCGTCCGGGGAGCTGTTTTTT.

CDR3 protein: CASSLAGRNNEQFF. For the CDR3, the DNA is TGTGCCAGCAGCTTAGCGGGGAGAAACAATGAGCAGTTCTTC. The chain combines TRBV7-6 with TRBJ2-1; possible D gene TRBD2, 5 bases. V dropped 0 bases and J dropped 5 bases, with 8 bases sitting between them. Per the germline V gene, CDR1 is SGHVS and CDR2 is FNYEAQ. CDR3 length equals 14 residues.

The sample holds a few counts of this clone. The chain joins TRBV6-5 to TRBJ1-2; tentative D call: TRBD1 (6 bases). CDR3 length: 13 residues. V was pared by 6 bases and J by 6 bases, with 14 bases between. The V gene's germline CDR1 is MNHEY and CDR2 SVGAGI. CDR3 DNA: TGTGCCAGCAGCCCGTACAGGGTTGATGGCTACACCTTC. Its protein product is CASSPYRVDGYTF.

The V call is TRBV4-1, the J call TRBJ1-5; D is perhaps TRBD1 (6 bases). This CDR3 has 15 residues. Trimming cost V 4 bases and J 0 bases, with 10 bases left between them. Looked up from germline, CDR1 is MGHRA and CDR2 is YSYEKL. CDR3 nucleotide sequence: TGCGCCAGCAGCCCACAGACAGGTAGCAATCAGCCCCAGCATTTT. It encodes CASSPQTGSNQPQHF.

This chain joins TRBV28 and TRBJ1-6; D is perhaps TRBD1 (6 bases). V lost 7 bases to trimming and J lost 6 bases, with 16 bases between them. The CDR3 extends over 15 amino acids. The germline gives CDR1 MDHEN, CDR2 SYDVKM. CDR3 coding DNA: TGTGCCAGCACCTTAGACAGGATCGGTAATTCACCCCTCCACTTT. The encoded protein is CASTLDRIGNSPLHF.

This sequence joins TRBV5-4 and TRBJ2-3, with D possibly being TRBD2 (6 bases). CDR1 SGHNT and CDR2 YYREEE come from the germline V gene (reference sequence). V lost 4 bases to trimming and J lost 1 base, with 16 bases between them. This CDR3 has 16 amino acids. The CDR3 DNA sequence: TGTGCCAGCAGCCACGGCGGGGTGAGGGGCACAGATACGCAGTATTTT. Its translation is CASSHGGVRGTDTQYF.

The CDR3 DNA reads as TGTGCCAGCAGCCTCGGGGGCCACGAGCAGTACGTC. Translating it yields CASSLGGHEQYV. V is TRBV13 and J is TRBJ2-7; D tentatively fits TRBD1 or TRBD2 (6 bases each). Trimming removed 5 bases from V and 5 bases from J, with 10 bases in between. Germline values: CDR1 PRHDT, CDR2 FYEKMQ (reference sequence). This CDR3 has 12 residues.

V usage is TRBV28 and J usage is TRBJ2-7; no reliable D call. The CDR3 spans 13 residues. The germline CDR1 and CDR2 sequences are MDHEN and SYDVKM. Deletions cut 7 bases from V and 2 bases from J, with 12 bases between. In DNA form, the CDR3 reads TGTGCCAGCACGGGTGGCCTAGCCTACGAGCAGTACTTC. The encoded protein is CASTGGLAYEQYF.

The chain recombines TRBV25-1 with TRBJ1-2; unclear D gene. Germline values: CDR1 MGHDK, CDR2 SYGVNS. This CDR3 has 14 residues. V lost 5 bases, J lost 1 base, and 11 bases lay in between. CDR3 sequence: CASSRGSLNYGYTF. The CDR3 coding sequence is TGTGCCAGCAGTCGTGGGTCCCTTAACTATGGCTACACCTTC.